What follows describes a single T cell receptor beta chain. The data originate from a study of blood T cell repertoires in COVID-19. About the study: Italy, Spain and the United States were the sources of the convalescent and acute COVID-19 samples. PBMCs, B-cell-depleted T cells, or T cells were the source of the cDNA or gDNA that made up the material.

CDR1 SGHRS and CDR2 YFSETQ come from the germline V gene. Trimming removed 4 bases from V and 7 bases from J, with 18 bases in between. The CDR3 contains 16 residues. Original data processing: The assay estimated nucleated cells by amplifying reference gene primers. Here immunoSEQ multiplex PCR was the method, and the copy in TCRdb shows in-frame clones only, minus some. D and trimming come from the DNA, and the V and J calls and clone size come from that table. In the table there are about 85,000 clones, more than 60% of which are singletons. Sequenced: peripheral blood. The receptor was isolated from a man in his 70s with acute or convalescent COVID-19. The rearrangement uses TRBV5-1 and TRBJ1-6; D is undetermined. The CDR3, as DNA: TGCGCCAGCAGCCTGACTGTCCCTCATGGAAATTCACCCCTCCACTTT. It is translated as CASSLTVPHGNSPLHF.